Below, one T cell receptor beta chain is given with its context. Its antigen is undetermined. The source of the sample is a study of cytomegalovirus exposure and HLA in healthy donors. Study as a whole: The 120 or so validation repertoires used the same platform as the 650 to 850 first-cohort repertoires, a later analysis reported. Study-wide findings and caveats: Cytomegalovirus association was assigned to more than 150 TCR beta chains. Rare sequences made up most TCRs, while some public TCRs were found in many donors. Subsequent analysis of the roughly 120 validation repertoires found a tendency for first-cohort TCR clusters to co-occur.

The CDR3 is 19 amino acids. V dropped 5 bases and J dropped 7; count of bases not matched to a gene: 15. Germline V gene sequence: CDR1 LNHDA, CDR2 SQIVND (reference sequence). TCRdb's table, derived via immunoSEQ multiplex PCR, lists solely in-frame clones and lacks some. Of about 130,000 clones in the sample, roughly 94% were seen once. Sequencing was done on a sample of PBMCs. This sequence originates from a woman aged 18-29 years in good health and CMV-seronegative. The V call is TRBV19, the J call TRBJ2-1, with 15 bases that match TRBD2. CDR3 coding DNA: TGTGCCAGTAGTCTAACCGGGACTAGCGGGAGGCGGGAGGGGAATGAGCAGTTCTTC. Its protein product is CASSLTGTSGRREGNEQFF.